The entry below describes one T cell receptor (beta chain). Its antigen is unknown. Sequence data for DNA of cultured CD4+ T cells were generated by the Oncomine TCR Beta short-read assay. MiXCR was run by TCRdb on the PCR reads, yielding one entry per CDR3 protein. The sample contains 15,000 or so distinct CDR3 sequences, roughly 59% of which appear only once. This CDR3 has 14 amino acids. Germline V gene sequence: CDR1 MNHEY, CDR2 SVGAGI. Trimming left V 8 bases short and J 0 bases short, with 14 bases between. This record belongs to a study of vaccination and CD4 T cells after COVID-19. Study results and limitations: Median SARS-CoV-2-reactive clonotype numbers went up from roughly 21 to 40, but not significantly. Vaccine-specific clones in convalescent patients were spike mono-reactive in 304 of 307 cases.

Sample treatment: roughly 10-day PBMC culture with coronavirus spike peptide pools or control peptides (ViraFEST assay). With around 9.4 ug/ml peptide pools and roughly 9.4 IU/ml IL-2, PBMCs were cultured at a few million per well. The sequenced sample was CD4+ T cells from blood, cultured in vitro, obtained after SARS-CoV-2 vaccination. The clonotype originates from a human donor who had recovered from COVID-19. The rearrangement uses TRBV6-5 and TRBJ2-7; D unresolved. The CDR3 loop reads CASGFGISSYEQYF. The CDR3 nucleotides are TGTGCCAGCGGTTTTGGAATTTCCTCCTACGAGCAGTACTTC.